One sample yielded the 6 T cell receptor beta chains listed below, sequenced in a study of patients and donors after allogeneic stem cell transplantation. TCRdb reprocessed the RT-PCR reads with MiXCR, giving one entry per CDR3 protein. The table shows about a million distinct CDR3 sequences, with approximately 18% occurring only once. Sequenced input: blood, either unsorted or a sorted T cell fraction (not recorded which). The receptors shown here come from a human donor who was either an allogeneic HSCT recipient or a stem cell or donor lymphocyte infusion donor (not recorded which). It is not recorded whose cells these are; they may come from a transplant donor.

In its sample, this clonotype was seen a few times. CDR3 residues: CASSSRAQFKEQYF. The DNA for the CDR3 is TGTGCCAGCAGCTCCAGGGCCCAGTTTAAAGAGCAGTACTTC. The J gene is TRBJ2-7, the V gene TRBV7-9, with TRBD1 as a possible D gene (5 bases). The V end lost 4 bases, the J end lost 7 bases, and 17 bases lay between the germline ends. There are 14 residues in the CDR3. CDR1 and CDR2 from the germline V gene are SEHNR and FQNEAQ (reference sequence).

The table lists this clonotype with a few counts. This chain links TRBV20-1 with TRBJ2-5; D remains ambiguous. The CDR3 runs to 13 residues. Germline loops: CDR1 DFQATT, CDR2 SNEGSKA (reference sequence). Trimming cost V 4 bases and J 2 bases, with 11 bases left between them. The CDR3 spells CSANYGLQETQYF. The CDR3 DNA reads TGCAGTGCTAATTACGGCTTGCAAGAGACCCAGTACTTC.

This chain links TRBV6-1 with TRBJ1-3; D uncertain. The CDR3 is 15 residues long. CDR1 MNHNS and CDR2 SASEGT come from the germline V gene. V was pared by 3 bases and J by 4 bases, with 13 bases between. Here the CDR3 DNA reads TGTGCCAGCAGTGACCACAGTAGCTCAGGAAACACCATATATTTT. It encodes CASSDHSSSGNTIYF.

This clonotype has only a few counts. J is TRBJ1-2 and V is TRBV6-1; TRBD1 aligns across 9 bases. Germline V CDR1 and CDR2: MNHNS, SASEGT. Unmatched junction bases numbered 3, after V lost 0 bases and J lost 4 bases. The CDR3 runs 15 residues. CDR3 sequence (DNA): TGTGCCAGCAGTGAAGCGACAGGGGGAATCTATGGCTACACCTTC. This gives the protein CASSEATGGIYGYTF.

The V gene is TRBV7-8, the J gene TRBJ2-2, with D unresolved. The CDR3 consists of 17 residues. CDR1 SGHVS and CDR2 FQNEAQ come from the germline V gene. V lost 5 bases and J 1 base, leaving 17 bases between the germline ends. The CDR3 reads CASSLTGRTLNTGELFF. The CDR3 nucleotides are TGTGCCAGCAGCCTCACGGGCCGAACCTTGAACACCGGGGAGCTGTTTTTT.

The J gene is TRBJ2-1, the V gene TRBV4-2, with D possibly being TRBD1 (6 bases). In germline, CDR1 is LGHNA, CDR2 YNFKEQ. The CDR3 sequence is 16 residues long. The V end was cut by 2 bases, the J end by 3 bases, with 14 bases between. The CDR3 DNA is TGTGCCAGCAGCCAACCCTCAGGGGACAACTACAATGAGCAGTTCTTC. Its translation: CASSQPSGDNYNEQFF.